The next 9 T cell receptor beta chains were all read from a single sample in a study of T cell repertoires in cytomegalovirus infection. TCRdb recomputed calls from the reads with MiXCR, one row per CDR3 protein. The data hold around 430,000 distinct CDR3 sequences, with about 44% observed a single time. Their target antigens are unknown. This specimen consisted of cultured PBMCs, obtained from culture after CMV antigen stimulation. Source of these receptors: a human donor in good health (CMV status not recorded). Some clones in this sample may be carry-over from other donors' samples.

This clonotype came up many times. The V call is TRBV15, the J call TRBJ2-1, with D hard to call. This CDR3 contains 15 residues. Per germline, CDR1 LNHNV and CDR2 YYDKDF (reference sequence). V gave up 0 bases and J gave up 0 bases, with 6 bases separating them. The CDR3 bases are TGTGCCACCAGCAGAGATTCCGGCTCCTACAATGAGCAGTTCTTC. As protein: CATSRDSGSYNEQFF.

The chain uses TRBV20-1 and TRBJ2-3; 14 bases align to TRBD2. The V segment lost 3 bases and the J segment 8 bases; nucleotides outside the gene matches: 7. Germline CDR1 and CDR2: DFQATT and SNEGSKA (reference sequence). The CDR3 consists of 15 residues. CDR3 bases: TGCAGTGCTAGGACTAGCGGGGGGGCCCGAGGTACGCAGTATTTT. It translates to CSARTSGGARGTQYF.

At least ten counts were recorded for this clonotype. This sequence joins TRBV6-5 and TRBJ1-6; 9 nucleotides line up with TRBD1. The CDR3 spans 14 residues. Germline trimming cut 5 bases from V and 5 bases from J; bases unmatched to any gene: 1. The germline gives CDR1 MNHEY, CDR2 SVGAGI. Here the CDR3 reads CASSRTGDNSPLHF. The CDR3 DNA follows: TGTGCCAGCAGTAGGACAGGGGATAATTCACCCCTCCACTTT.

The V gene is TRBV4-3, the J gene TRBJ2-3; TRBD1 or TRBD2 may be the D gene (5 bases each). Germline lookup yields CDR1 LGHNA and CDR2 YSLEER. V dropped 2 bases and J dropped 3 bases, with 12 bases sitting between them. The CDR3 totals 15 residues. CDR3 region: CASSQLVGVTDTQYF. CDR3 coding DNA: TGCGCCAGCAGCCAACTAGTGGGGGTTACAGATACGCAGTATTTT.

The chain carries TRBV4-3 and TRBJ1-3; 7 bases align to TRBD1. Per germline, CDR1 LGHNA and CDR2 YSLEER. This CDR3 has 16 amino acids. The V gene end was trimmed by 3 bases and the J gene end by 4 bases; junction bases not matched to a gene: 9. The CDR3 protein is CASSHGLTGAGNTIYF. CDR3 sequence (DNA): TGCGCCAGCAGCCACGGGCTCACAGGGGCAGGAAACACCATATATTTT.

The V call is TRBV5-4, the J call TRBJ2-7, with TRBD2 matching 8 bases. The CDR3 totals 16 residues. With 4 bases clipped from V and 6 bases from J, the junction kept 15 bases outside the gene matches. Germline V CDR1 and CDR2: SGHNT, YYREEE (reference sequence). The CDR3 DNA reads TGTGCCAGCAGCCCCCGTGGTGGGACTAGTATTGGCGAGCAGTACTTC. It specifies CASSPRGGTSIGEQYF.

This clonotype has more than one count but fewer than ten. This rearrangement joins TRBV7-2 to TRBJ1-3, with D possibly matching TRBD1 (5 bases). The CDR3 has 16 residues. Germline V gene sequence: CDR1 SGHTA, CDR2 FQGNSA. V dropped 2 bases and J dropped 13 bases, with 24 bases sitting between them. CDR3 loop: CASSLMGTLSLNKIYF. The CDR3 DNA follows: TGTGCCAGCAGCTTAATGGGGACTCTCTCTTTAAACAAGATATATTTT. Using reference TRBV7-2 and TRBJ1-3 for the parts outside the CDR3, the full variable domain is GAGVSQSPSNKVTEKGKDVELRCDPISGHTALYWYRQSLGQGLEFLIYFQGNSAPDKSGLPSDRFSAERTGGSVSTLTIQRTQQEDSAVYLCASSLMGTLSLNKIYFGEGSWLTVV.

V and J are TRBV10-3 and TRBJ1-2, with TRBD1 as a possible D gene (5 bases). V lost 2 bases to trimming and J lost 4 bases, with 14 bases between them. The length of the CDR3 is 15 residues. Looked up from germline, CDR1 is ENHRY and CDR2 is SYGVKD. The CDR3, as DNA: TGTGCCATCAGTGAGCCAGGGTTATCCCCCTATGGCTACACCTTC. This sequence encodes CAISEPGLSPYGYTF.

This clonotype was counted at least ten times. The chain recombines TRBV7-8 with TRBJ2-1; the D gene could be TRBD1 or TRBD2 (5 bases each). Germline CDR1 is SGHVS and CDR2 is FQNEAQ. Trimming removed 4 bases at V and 2 bases at J, with 12 bases between. The CDR3 covers 15 residues. The CDR3 loop is CASSSGTVTYNEQFF. The DNA of the CDR3 is TGTGCCAGCAGCTCCGGGACGGTGACCTACAATGAGCAGTTCTTC.